This T cell receptor beta chain appears in the sequencing data of a study of cytomegalovirus exposure and HLA in healthy donors (dated by TCRdb to about 2017). Describing the broader study: An earlier analysis of roughly 570 of the donors reported approximately 300 Gb of sequence data and roughly 120 million unique TCR beta sequences obtained from about 179 million T cells. About 310 gigabases of sequencing data and approximately 84 million unique TCR sequences were included in an early release covering around 650 HLA-typed donors. Among the roughly 380 genotyped donors, roughly 80% belonged to the genetic ancestry cluster associated with self-reported Caucasian donors. The study aimed to test whether signatures of past pathogen exposure could be identified by cataloging public T cell receptors. The T cell repertoires of about 700 subjects were profiled by immunosequencing and related to cytomegalovirus serostatus. Along with the roughly 700-subject first cohort, a separate validation cohort of over 90 different subjects was used. The study combined high-throughput TCR immunosequencing, statistical association of individual TCRs with disease status, and machine learning to predict cytomegalovirus infection status. A later analysis re-examined previously published TCR beta repertoires from more than 650 donors and added high-resolution HLA genotyping to investigate patterns of TCR occurrence. Rather than drawing on any new phenotypic data, the later analysis identified candidate immune exposures from TCR beta sequences and the way those sequences occurred across donors. An earlier analysis of around 540 of the donors applied high-throughput TCR beta sequencing to assess whether each TCR beta V gene segment acted as functional or pseudogenic. Donor age, sex, ethnicity and CMV serostatus were compiled together with the repertoire data. In a later genetic analysis, genome-wide SNP genotypes for about 65% of the roughly 700 donors were used, and that subset was treated as a discovery cohort. All discovery cohort repertoires had been generated on a single sequencing platform. Class I and class II HLA loci were covered by the typing at four-digit resolution. The number of donors typed differed by locus, with 629-630 for A, B, C, DRB1 and DQB1, around 500 for DQA1, some 570 for DPA1, and some 440 for DPB1. A few DR-DQ haplotypes were treated as single units for association and clustering because of strong linkage in the cohort. On average, 235,054 unique TCR beta nucleotide sequences were sequenced per donor among about 400 genotyped donors of the cohort, with roughly 18% of those sequences being non-productive.

With respect to this clone: No antigen is known for it.

The library relied on the immunoSEQ multiplex PCR assay. For the multiplex PCR, a mixture combining 60 forward primers for TCR Vbeta segments and 13 reverse primers for TCR Jbeta segments was used. Amplification of the CDR3 region of rearranged TCR beta genes was performed with a multiplex PCR assay on genomic DNA. On the Illumina HiSeq System, the amplified TCR beta libraries were sequenced as 87-base-pair reads. For the original study's pipeline: Across the 640 or so repertoires, a later analysis counted tens of millions of unique TCR beta chains, roughly 11 million of which were shared by at least two donors. Raw reads were error-corrected and collapsed into unique sequences with a nearest-neighbor algorithm that merged closely related sequences to remove PCR and sequencing errors. To assign V, D and J gene segments, CDR3 sequences were aligned to IMGT reference sequences. Each retained sequence needed at least a six-nucleotide match to both a V gene segment and a J gene segment. A rearrangement counted as productive if the CDR3 had no stop codons and remained in frame with V and J, and every other rearrangement counted as non-productive. Following IMGT convention, CDR3 was defined as the stretch from the second conserved V-encoded cysteine to the conserved J-encoded phenylalanine. Sequences without an unambiguous match to a single V gene segment were excluded from the earlier analysis of about 640 of the donors. In an earlier analysis of 587 of the donors, V segments were called functional above 56.7% productive rearrangements and were called segregating when the between-donor standard deviation exceeded 5%. A statistical classification framework was developed to diagnose cytomegalovirus status using the catalog of TCR beta chain sequences. V and J gene assignment, in a later analysis, came from comparing TCR nucleotide sequences with IMGT/GENE-DB human TR gene sequences. In a later analysis, CDR3 sequences and most-parsimonious VDJ recombination scenarios were assigned using the TCRdist pipeline. A later analysis defined each TCR beta chain by its CDR3 amino acid sequence plus V-gene family, and excluded reads lacking a unique V-gene family. A later analysis removed 600 or so highly shared, low-generation-probability nucleotide sequences to deal with suspected cross-contamination and a sequencing artifact. In a later analysis, a clonal expansion index was calculated for each public chain from normalized within-repertoire ranks of inferred template counts. Generation probabilities in a later analysis came from a VDJ recombination model fitted to out-of-frame rearrangements, and those results were checked against IGoR. A later analysis scored TCR-TCR, TCR-HLA and TCR-CMV co-occurrence with hypergeometric tests, applying a repertoire-size bias correction to TCR pairs. False discovery rates were estimated in a later analysis by permuting HLA or CMV assignments 20 times. In a later analysis, co-occurring TCRs were grouped with DBSCAN, and TCRdist sequence similarity was added when clustering was performed within HLA-allele-positive subsets. For co-occurrence clustering, repertoires with fewer than 30,000 or more than 120,000 public chains were excluded, along with five repertoires with anomalous nucleotide sharing. The source is immuneACCESS, and TCRdb retained only in-frame sequences with V and J called. Part of the clones is not carried over; for the studies checked, unresolved V genes explain less than half of this, and the remainder is unexplained. The V and J calls and the clone size are those of that table, but D and trimming were determined from the DNA. The sample table holds 95,000 to 150,000 clones. More than 3% of the sample comes from the top ten.

Findings and caveats that apply to the study as a whole: A further reported finding was that TCR beta sequences accurately predicted the HLA-A and HLA-B alleles for most subjects in the first cohort. Several of the top co-occurrence clusters appeared to be linked to parvovirus B19, influenza, CMV and Epstein-Barr virus, according to a later analysis. About 17 rarely observed V segments, including chromosome 9 orphons, were excluded from the earlier analysis of a few hundred of the donors because counts were too low. HLA typing was unavailable for some donors at each locus, so association tests used only the typed subset. When HLA alleles, especially DR and DQ, strongly co-occurred, attributing TCR associations to individual alleles was difficult. An association between a missense DCLRE1C variant and V-gene and J-gene trimming of TCR beta chains was found in a later genetic analysis and replicated in an independent cohort. In a later analysis, most CMV-associated TCR beta chains were found to appear HLA-restricted, with HLA associations seemingly driven largely by CMV exposure. The only immune exposure information available for the cohort was CMV serostatus. According to a later analysis, TCR association rates differed among HLA loci, with DRB1 alleles showing the most associated TCRs and HLA-C alleles showing the fewest. Sequencing depth was assumed to be roughly uniform across donors in the presence/absence analyses, though that assumption may not hold. Linkage disequilibrium might explain the correlated functional status among segregating V segments, but an unknown experimental factor could not be ruled out. According to a later genetic analysis, donors in an Asian-associated ancestry cluster had fewer N-insertions in productive TCRs than the approximately 630-donor mean. In vitro tests confirmed that a few of the cytomegalovirus-associated TCR beta chains recognize cytomegalovirus antigens. It was suggested by the authors that the approach could potentially be generalized to other disease states and immunological phenotypes. The cohort was sequenced for TCR beta chains only, and without alpha or paired-chain data the features that could be detected were limited. An earlier analysis of approximately 500 of the donors showed that most TCR beta V segments appeared in productive rearrangements either about 90% or about 30% of the time, which broadly matched IMGT annotations. Some IMGT-functional V segments, including TRBV6-2 and TRBV6-3, could not be distinguished by the 87-base-pair reads and were therefore excluded. Across donors, most TCR sequences were observed very rarely, whereas some public TCRs were present in many individuals. In the study, around 150 TCR beta chains were listed as associated with cytomegalovirus. A cluster of highly shared sequence variants was judged likely to represent a technical artifact of the sequencing pipeline. The classifier was reported to diagnose cytomegalovirus status with high specificity and sensitivity in both the original cohort and the validation cohort. In a later analysis, HLA-associated TCR beta chains were found to be more clonally expanded and to have lower generation probabilities than equally common non-associated chains. At a false discovery rate of 0.05, a later analysis linked fewer than 20,000 TCR beta sequences to specific HLA alleles.

Relative to germline, V is 3 bases shorter and J is 11 bases shorter, with 20 bases between their ends. Spanning cysteine to phenylalanine, the CDR3 consists of 14 amino acids. CDR3 DNA is the only sequence kept; it has 42 bases, read in frame from the first base. The germline V gene encodes CDR1 SGHNT and CDR2 YYREEE (reference sequence). The cohort was made up of approximately 670 healthy bone marrow donors. All cohort members were sampled while nominally healthy, although unrecorded immune exposures were likely present. The donor was CMV seronegative and belonged to the group of more than 300 seronegative cohort members. Each donor provided a peripheral blood sample, and peripheral blood mononuclear cells were used for TCR beta sequencing. Genomic DNA extraction from the blood cell samples was performed with the Qiagen DNeasy Blood Extraction Kit.

Here the chain combines TRBV5-4 and TRBJ2-5; the best D guess is TRBD2, with 5 bases matching. Sample: PBMCs. The clonotype was recovered from a man in his late teens or twenties in good health and CMV-seronegative. In nucleotide form, the sequence is TGTGCCAGCAGCTCATACACGGGGTTAACTGAGCAGTACTTC. This translates into CASSSYTGLTEQYF.